This TCR beta chain was found in a study of shared clonotypes between healthy human individuals. The length of the CDR3 is 14 residues. Germline CDR1 and CDR2: SGHNT and YYREEE (reference sequence). V gave up 6 bases and J gave up 6 bases; unmatched junction bases: 10. In the case of this clone: Its antigen remains unknown.

Methods used by the authors: Filtering of immunoSEQ junctional sequences could not match full-length read filtering. The table came from immunoSEQ multiplex PCR; TCRdb's copy has only in-frame clones and leaves some out. V and J calls and clone size are given by that table; D and trimming were obtained from the DNA. This sample has about 1.9 million clones, with around 93% found just once. CD45RO-negative CD8 cells positively selected for CCR7 made up the naive population, which excluded terminally differentiated effector memory CD45RA+ cells. General study points: The study generally estimated greater richness for naive than memory subsets. Sequencing depth was a factor that was expected to affect clonotype sharing among donors. Donors were few, which limited the genetic and exposure-history diversity represented.

Sequencing input: naive CD8+ T cells from PBMCs. The chain couples TRBV5-4 to TRBJ1-2; 8 bases are shared with TRBD1. The origin of this receptor is a man aged 18 to 29 in good health. Some clones in this sample may be carry-over from other donors' samples. The CDR3 loop is CASNLMDRVDGYTF. As DNA, the CDR3 is TGTGCCAGCAACCTTATGGACAGGGTTGATGGCTACACCTTC.